This T cell receptor (beta chain) was observed in a study of shared clonotypes between healthy human individuals (dated by TCRdb to about 2020). General notes on the study: Two women and a few men aged 18 to 49 years were included in the cohort. Libraries were prepared and TCR repertoires were sequenced by different laboratories using diverse techniques, in order to increase sequencing depth and limit assay-specific biases. To estimate repertoire size and how much clonotype sharing occurs between individuals, the study deeply sequenced the blood TCR repertoires of several healthy adults. Each donor's leukapheresis produced roughly between roughly 0.94 and 9.5 billion PBMCs. For each donor, CD4 naive and CD4 memory were each given three plates, CD8 naive was given two plates, and CD8 memory was given one plate. What the research found in general, with its limitations: Sampling was restricted to blood, and TCR repertoires in tissue are likely to differ from TCR repertoires in blood. Compared with non-shared clonotypes, clonotypes shared by all four sorted-subset donors had higher generation probabilities. Around 5.4% of naive CD4, 3.5% of naive CD8, approximately 2% of memory CD4, and over 0.35% of memory CD8 clonotypes were shared across several donors. Incomplete sequencing was indicated by rarefaction of sorted-subset datasets, despite the large sequencing depth. Pairwise subsampling led to the expectation that sequencing depth would affect the degree of clonotype sharing among donors. The small number of donors limited the genetic and exposure-history diversity represented. Estimated clonotype richness was generally larger for naive than for memory subsets.

Using the deep immunoSEQ assay, multiplex PCR amplified TCR CDR3 regions from genomic DNA. Extracted genomic DNA from each cell subset was spread evenly across all wells of several immunoSEQ 96-well plates, with each plate serving as a replicate. Each replicate PCR for sorted subsets received 200 ng genomic DNA, equal to 28,000 or so T cell genomes. The purified libraries were quantified using a Qubit 3.0 fluorometer, sized with a Bioanalyzer 2100, and then quantified again using the KAPA Library Quantification kit. Every immunoSEQ 96-well plate was sequenced on a dedicated single-read 150-cycle Illumina NextSeq 550 flow cell. As for the authors' bioinformatics: Because the immunoSEQ output included only junctional sequences and no quality scores, the filtering could not be the same as the filtering used for full-length reads. Sequences were annotated with PyIR, a Python wrapper for IgBLAST v1.9, using IMGT germline references to assign V/J genes and CDR3. Any read was removed if the V/J assignment was weak (E-value above 1e-6), the CDR3 was missing, or the read contained stop codons, out-of-frame junctions, or ambiguous translated residues. A V3J clonotype was defined by an identical inferred V gene, J gene, and CDR3 amino acid sequence. To compute the percentage overlap between repertoires, the number of shared unique clonotypes was divided by the size of the smaller repertoire. RTK rarefaction, the Chao1 estimator, and Recon v2.1 estimates of unobserved clonotypes were used to assess repertoire richness. OLGA was used to compute generation probabilities for all TCRbeta clonotypes that the gDNA method yielded from a handful of donors. As stored in TCRdb, this immuneACCESS dataset retains in-frame rearrangements with V and J assigned. A fraction of the clones does not appear; measured against another copy, unresolved V genes explain less than half of the discrepancy, and the remainder lacks a known reason. V and J calls and clone size come straight from that table; D and trimming were deduced from the DNA. The sample table records about 2.3 million clones; approximately 93% of these occur just once. Jointly, the top ten make up about 0.39% of the sample.

Remarks on this clone: Its target antigen remains unknown. No per-base quality is available; no much larger clone lies one base away. The sample carries other DNA sequences with the same CDR3.

The donors were healthy, HIV-negative adults who had no recently reported acute infections or vaccinations. All donors were Caucasian adults living in Nashville, Tennessee, USA. CD4+ T cells were enriched by magnetic negative selection; naive cells were then positively selected on CD45RA, and the negative fraction formed the memory subset. Blood was obtained by leukapheresis, after which PBMCs were separated by Ficoll-Histopaque density gradient centrifugation and cryopreserved in liquid nitrogen vapor phase. Analytical flow cytometry was used to check the purity and quantity of every magnetically sorted T cell population. From each sorted fraction, genomic DNA was isolated and quantified by UV absorbance on a Nanodrop 2000c. Via the germline V gene (reference sequence), CDR1 is SGHAT and CDR2 FQDESV. Reading from cysteine to phenylalanine, the CDR3 counts 14 amino acids. Just the 42-base CDR3 DNA is kept, in frame starting at base 1. V has 3 bases trimmed and J has 2 bases trimmed; junction bases matching no gene number 1.

Sequencing was carried out using naive CD4+ T cells from PBMCs. The cell subset or site label for this specimen denotes: CD45RA+ positively selected. Recombination connected TRBV11-1 to TRBJ1-2; TRBD1 matches 9 bases in the middle. The source of this sequence is a young man in good health. Some clones in this sample may be carry-over from other donors' samples. The DNA reads TGTGCCAGCAGCTTGGGACAGGGAAACTATGGCTACACCTTC. It codes for CASSLGQGNYGYTF.